Presented here are 9 T cell receptor beta chains from one specimen sequenced in a study of shared T cell receptors in the human thymus. The protocol was immunoSEQ multiplex PCR, while the TCRdb copy is restricted to in-frame clones and leaves out a portion. The profile covers 650,000 to 950,000 clones, with over 75% appearing a single time and roughly 0.01% taken by the ten largest. The same specimen was also included in a second study, on human thymus T cells.

Sequencing used thymocytes. The source of these receptors is a girl less than two years old with a congenital heart defect.

The J gene is TRBJ2-3, the V gene TRBV6-1; D perhaps matches TRBD1 (6 bases). CDR1 and CDR2 (germline): MNHNS, SASEGT. The V end lost 4 bases, the J end lost 1 base, and 9 bases lay between the germline ends. The length of the CDR3 is 14 residues. CDR3 bases: TGTGCCAGCAGTGGCGCAGGGGGCACAGATACGCAGTATTTT. This sequence encodes CASSGAGGTDTQYF.

The count of this clone is one. The rearrangement links TRBV7-8 to TRBJ1-5, with D perhaps TRBD1 (6 bases). The CDR3 loop spans 20 amino acids. Germline-derived CDR1 and CDR2 are SGHVS and FQNEAQ. The V and J ends lost 1 base and 0 bases respectively, with 22 bases between them. The CDR3 loop reads CASSLVGARKRGYSNQPQHF. In DNA, the CDR3 is TGTGCCAGCAGCTTAGTGGGGGCCAGGAAGAGGGGTTATAGCAATCAGCCCCAGCATTTT. Combining the CDR3 with reference TRBV7-8 and TRBJ1-5 gives the whole variable domain GAGVSQSPRYKVAKRGQDVALRCDPISGHVSLFWYQQALGQGPEFLTYFQNEAQLDKSGLPSDRFFAERPEGSVSTLKIQRTQQEDSAVYLCASSLVGARKRGYSNQPQHFGDGTRLSIL.

The genes are TRBV9 and TRBJ1-2, with 9 nucleotides matching TRBD1. With V trimmed by 2 bases and J by 2 bases, 7 bases remained unmatched. Germline V CDR1 and CDR2: SGDLS, YYNGEE. The CDR3 has 16 amino acids. The CDR3 bases are TGTGCCAGCAGCGTCAGCGAGGGGACAGGGAACTATGGCTACACCTTC. Encoded protein: CASSVSEGTGNYGYTF.

The chain employs TRBV23-1 and TRBJ1-4; perhaps TRBD1 as D (6 bases). TRBV23-1 is assigned to the ORF class and has an uncertain function. The V and J ends lost 2 bases and 7 bases respectively, with 17 bases between them. The CDR3 consists of 16 residues. CDR3 DNA sequence: TGCGCCAGCAGTCAACCGCTGGTCACAGGGAGTGAAAAACTGTTTTTT. Translating gives CASSQPLVTGSEKLFF.

V and J are TRBV30 and TRBJ1-2; D is undetermined. Germline CDR1 reads GTSNPN; CDR2 reads SVGIG (reference sequence). The V gene lost 4 bases and the J gene lost 8 bases, with 14 bases spanning the gap. The CDR3 has 12 amino acids. The DNA of the CDR3 is TGTGCCTGGAAAGCGGGCCGGTGGGGCTACACCTTC. This gives the protein CAWKAGRWGYTF.

CDR3 nucleotide sequence: TGTGCCAGCTCACCGAGGCACAGGGTCGGGCAGCCCCAGCATTTT. Encoded protein: CASSPRHRVGQPQHF. V is TRBV18 and J is TRBJ1-5; tentative D call: TRBD1 (6 bases). CDR3 length: 15 residues. The germline V gene encodes CDR1 KGHSH and CDR2 LQKENI. Trimming cost V 3 bases and J 7 bases, with 16 bases left between them.

This rearrangement joins TRBV4-1 to TRBJ2-7; 8 bases fit TRBD1. V lost 4 bases to trimming and J lost 0 bases; unmatched junction nucleotides: 5. Germline V gives CDR1 MGHRA, CDR2 YSYEKL. This CDR3 is built from 15 residues. Here the CDR3 DNA reads TGCGCCAGCAGCCTCCATACAGGGGGCTCCTACGAGCAGTACTTC. This translates into CASSLHTGGSYEQYF.

The CDR3 coding sequence is TGTGCCAGCAGGAAGGAGGGTAATGAGCAGTTCTTC. Translating gives CASRKEGNEQFF. The rearrangement joins TRBV6-1 to TRBJ2-1; maybe TRBD2 (6 bases). Trimming took off 6 bases at V and 7 bases at J, with 10 bases between the two ends. Germline CDR1 is MNHNS and CDR2 is SASEGT. The CDR3 has 12 amino acids.

This sequence joins TRBV27 and TRBJ2-3; possibly TRBD1 for D (6 bases). V was shortened by 2 bases and J by 7 bases, with 13 bases between the two germline ends. The CDR3 consists of 14 residues. Looked up from germline, CDR1 is MNHEY and CDR2 is SMNVEV (reference sequence). For the CDR3, the DNA is TGTGCCAGCAGTTTAGTACAGGGCAGGAATACGCAGTATTTT. This sequence encodes CASSLVQGRNTQYF.